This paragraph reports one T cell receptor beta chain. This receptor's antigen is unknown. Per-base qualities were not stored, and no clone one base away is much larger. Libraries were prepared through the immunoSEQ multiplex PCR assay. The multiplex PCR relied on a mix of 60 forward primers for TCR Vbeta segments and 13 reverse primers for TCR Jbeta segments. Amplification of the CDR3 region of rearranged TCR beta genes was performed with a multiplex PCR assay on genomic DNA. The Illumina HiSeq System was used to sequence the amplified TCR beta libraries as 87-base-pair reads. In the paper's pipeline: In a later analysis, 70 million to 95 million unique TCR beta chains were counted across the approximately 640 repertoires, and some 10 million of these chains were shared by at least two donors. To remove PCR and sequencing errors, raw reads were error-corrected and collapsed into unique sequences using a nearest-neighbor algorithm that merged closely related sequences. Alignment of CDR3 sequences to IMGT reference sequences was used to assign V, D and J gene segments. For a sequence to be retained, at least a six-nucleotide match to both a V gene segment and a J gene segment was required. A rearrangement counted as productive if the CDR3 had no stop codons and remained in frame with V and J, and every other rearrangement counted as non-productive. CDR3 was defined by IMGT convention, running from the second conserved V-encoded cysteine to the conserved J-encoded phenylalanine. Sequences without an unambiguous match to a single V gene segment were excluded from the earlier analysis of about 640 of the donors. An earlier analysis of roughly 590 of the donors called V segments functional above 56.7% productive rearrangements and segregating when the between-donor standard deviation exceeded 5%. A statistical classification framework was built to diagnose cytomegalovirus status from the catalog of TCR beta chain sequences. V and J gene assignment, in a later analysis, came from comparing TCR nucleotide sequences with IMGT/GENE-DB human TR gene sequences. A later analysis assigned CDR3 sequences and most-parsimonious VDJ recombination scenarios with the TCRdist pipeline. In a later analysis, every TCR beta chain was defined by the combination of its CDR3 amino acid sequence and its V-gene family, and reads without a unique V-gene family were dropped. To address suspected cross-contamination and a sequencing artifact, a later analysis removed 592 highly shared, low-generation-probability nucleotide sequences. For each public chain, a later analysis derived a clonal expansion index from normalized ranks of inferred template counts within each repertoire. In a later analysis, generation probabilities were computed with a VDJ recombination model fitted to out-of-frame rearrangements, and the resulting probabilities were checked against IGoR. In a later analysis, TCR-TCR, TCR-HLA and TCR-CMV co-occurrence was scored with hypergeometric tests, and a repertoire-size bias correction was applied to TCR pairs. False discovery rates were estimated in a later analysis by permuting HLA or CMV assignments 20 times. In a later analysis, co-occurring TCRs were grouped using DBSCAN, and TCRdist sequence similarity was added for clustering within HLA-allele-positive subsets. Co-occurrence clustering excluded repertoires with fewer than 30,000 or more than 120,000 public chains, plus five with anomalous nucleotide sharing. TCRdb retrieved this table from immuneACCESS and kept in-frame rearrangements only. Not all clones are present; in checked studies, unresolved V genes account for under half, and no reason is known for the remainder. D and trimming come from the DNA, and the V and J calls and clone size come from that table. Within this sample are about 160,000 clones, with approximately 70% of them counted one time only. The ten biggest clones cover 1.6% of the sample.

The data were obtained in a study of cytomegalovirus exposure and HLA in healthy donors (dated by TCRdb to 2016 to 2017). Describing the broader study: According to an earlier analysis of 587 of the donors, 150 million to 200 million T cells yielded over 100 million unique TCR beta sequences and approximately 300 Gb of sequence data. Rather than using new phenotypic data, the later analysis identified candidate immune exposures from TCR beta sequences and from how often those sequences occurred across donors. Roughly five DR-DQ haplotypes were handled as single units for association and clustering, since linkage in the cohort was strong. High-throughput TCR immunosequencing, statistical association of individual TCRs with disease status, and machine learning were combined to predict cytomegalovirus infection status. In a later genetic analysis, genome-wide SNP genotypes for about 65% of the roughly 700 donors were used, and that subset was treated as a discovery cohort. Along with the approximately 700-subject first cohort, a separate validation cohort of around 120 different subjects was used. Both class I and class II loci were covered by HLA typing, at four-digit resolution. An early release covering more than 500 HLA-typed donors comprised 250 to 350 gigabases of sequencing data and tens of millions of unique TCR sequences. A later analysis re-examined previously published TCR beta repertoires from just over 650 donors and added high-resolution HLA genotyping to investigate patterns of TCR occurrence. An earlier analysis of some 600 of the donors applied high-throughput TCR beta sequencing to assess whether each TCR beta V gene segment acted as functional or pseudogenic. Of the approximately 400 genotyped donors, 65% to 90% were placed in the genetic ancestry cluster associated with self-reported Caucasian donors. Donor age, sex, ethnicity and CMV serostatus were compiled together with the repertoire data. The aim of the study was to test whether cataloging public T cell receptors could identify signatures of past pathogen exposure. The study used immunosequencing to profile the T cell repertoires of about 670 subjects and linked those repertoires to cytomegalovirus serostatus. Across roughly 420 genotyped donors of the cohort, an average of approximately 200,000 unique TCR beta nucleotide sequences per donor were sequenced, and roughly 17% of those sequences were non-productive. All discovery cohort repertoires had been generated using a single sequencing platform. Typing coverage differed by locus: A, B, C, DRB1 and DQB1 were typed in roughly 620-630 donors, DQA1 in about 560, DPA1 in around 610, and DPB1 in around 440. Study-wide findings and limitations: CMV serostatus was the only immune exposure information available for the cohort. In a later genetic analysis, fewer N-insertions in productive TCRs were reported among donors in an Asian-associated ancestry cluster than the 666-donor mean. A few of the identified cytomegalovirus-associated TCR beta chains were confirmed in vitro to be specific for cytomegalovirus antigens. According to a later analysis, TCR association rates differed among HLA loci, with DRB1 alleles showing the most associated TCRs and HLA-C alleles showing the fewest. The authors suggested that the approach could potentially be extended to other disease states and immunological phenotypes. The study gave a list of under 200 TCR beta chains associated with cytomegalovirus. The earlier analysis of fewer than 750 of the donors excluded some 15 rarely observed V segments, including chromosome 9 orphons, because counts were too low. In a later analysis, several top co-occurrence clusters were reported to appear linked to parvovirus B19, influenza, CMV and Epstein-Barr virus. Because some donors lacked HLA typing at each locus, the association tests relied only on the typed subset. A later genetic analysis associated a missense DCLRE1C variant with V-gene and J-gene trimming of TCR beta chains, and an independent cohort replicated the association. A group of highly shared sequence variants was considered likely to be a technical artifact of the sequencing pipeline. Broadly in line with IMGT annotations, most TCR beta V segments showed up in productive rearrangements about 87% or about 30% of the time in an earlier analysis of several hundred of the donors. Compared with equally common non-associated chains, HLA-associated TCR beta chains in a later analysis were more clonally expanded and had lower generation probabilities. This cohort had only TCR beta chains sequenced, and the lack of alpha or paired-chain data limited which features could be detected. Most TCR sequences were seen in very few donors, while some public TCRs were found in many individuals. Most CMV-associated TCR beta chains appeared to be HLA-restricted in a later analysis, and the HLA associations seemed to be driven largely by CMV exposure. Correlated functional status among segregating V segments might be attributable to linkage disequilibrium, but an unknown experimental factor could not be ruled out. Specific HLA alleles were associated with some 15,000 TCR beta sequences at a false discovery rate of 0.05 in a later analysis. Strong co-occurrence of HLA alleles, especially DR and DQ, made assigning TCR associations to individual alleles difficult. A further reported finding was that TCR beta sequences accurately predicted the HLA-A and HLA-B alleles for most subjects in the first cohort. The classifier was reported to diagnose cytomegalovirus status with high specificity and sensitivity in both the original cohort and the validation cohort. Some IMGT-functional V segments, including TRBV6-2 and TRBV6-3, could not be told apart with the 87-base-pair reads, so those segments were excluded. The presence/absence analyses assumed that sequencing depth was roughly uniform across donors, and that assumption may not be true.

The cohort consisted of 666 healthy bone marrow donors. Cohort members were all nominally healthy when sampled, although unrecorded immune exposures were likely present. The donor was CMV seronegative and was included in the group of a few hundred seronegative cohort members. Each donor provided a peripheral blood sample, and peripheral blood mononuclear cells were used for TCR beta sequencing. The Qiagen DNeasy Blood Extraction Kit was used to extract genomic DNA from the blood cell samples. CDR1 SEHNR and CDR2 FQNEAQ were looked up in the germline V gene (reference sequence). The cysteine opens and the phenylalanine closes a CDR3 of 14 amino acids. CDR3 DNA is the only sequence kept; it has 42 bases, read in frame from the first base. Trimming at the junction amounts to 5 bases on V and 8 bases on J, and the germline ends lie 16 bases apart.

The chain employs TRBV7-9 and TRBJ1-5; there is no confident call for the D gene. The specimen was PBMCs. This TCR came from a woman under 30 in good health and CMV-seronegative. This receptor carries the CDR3 CASSPSVGGEPQHF. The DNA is TGTGCCAGCAGCCCCTCGGTCGGCGGGGAGCCCCAGCATTTT.